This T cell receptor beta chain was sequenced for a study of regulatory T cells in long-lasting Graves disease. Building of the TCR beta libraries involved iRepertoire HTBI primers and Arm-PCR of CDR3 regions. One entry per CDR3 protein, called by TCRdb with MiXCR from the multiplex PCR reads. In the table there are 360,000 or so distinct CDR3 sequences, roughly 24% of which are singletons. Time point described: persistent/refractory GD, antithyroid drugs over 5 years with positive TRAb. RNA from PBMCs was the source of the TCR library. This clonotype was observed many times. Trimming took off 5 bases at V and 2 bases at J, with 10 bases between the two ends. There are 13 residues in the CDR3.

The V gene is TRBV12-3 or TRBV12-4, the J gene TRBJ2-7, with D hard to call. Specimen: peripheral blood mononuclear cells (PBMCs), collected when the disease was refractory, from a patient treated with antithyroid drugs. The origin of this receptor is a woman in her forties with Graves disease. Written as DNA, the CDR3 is TGTGCCAGCAGTCGCGTCTTAGCCTACGAGCAGTACTTC. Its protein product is CASSRVLAYEQYF.